Shown below are 18 T cell receptor beta chains from a single sample sequenced in a study of shared clonotypes between healthy human individuals. Clones were read by immunoSEQ multiplex PCR, and TCRdb kept only the in-frame ones, dropping some. The table lists a few million clones, roughly nine tenths of them singletons. Sequenced input: naive CD4+ T cells sorted from blood. Subset reported: CD45RA+ positively selected. The receptor set was obtained from a man aged 18-30 years in good health.

This clone was detected once. The chain links TRBV5-6 to TRBJ1-2, with a weak D call TRBD1 (5 bases). Germline CDR1 reads SGHDT; CDR2 reads YYEEEE. This CDR3 contains 15 residues. Trimming took 2 bases from V and 5 from J, leaving 16 bases between them. DNA of the CDR3: TGTGCCAGCAGCTTTACCCGGACAACGGGTTATGGCTACACCTTC. The encoded protein is CASSFTRTTGYGYTF. The variable domain in full, completed from reference TRBV5-6 and TRBJ1-2, reads DAGVTQSPTHLIKTRGQQVTLRCSPKSGHDTVSWYQQALGQGPQFIFQYYEEEERQRGNFPDRFSGHQFPNYSSELNVNALLLGDSALYLCASSFTRTTGYGYTFGSGTRLTVV.

This clone was observed once. This sequence joins TRBV7-2 and TRBJ1-5, with D uncertain. V was trimmed by 0 bases and J by 9 bases, leaving 15 bases between them. Germline-derived CDR1 and CDR2 are SGHTA and FQGNSA. This CDR3 region has 15 residues. CDR3 residues: CASSLAEGPGLPQHF. The CDR3 DNA follows: TGTGCCAGCAGCTTAGCTGAGGGCCCCGGACTGCCCCAGCATTTT.

The CDR3 loop reads CATSGTGTSGGTSTDTQYF. CDR3 in DNA: TGTGCCACCTCGGGGACCGGGACTAGCGGGGGGACTAGCACAGATACGCAGTATTTT. The chain is built from TRBV10-3 and TRBJ2-3; the match to TRBD2 covers 15 bases. V lost 10 bases, J lost 0 bases, and 14 bases stayed unmatched. CDR3 length: 19 residues. Germline CDR1 and CDR2: ENHRY and SYGVKD.

The V call is TRBV30, the J call TRBJ1-4, with 9 bases that match TRBD1. The CDR3 runs 15 residues. Germline assignment: CDR1 GTSNPN and CDR2 SVGIG (reference sequence). The J segment lost 7 bases and the V segment lost 0 bases, leaving 6 bases of the junction unmatched. The CDR3 nucleotides read TGTGCCTGGAGTGTTCGGACAGGGGCGGTTGAAAAACTGTTTTTT. It encodes CAWSVRTGAVEKLFF.

This clone was counted only a few times. The V and J genes are TRBV7-3 and TRBJ1-1; D might be TRBD1 (6 bases). This CDR3 is built from 13 residues. Germline V gene data show CDR1 as SGHTA and CDR2 as FQGTGA. Trimming took 8 bases from V and 1 from J, leaving 11 bases between them. The CDR3 sequence: CASGRQENTEAFF. The CDR3 DNA is TGTGCCAGCGGACGACAGGAGAACACTGAAGCTTTCTTT. The whole variable domain, remainder taken from reference TRBV7-3 and TRBJ1-1, is GAGVSQTPSNKVTEKGKYVELRCDPISGHTALYWYRQSLGQGPEFLIYFQGTGAADDSGLPNDRFFAVRPEGSVSTLKIQRTERGDSAVYLCASGRQENTEAFFGQGTRLTVV.

This chain joins TRBV18 and TRBJ2-3, with D maybe TRBD1 (5 bases). Trimming pared 6 bases from V and 5 bases from J, leaving 15 bases between. Germline V CDR1 and CDR2: KGHSH, LQKENI. The CDR3 is 14 amino acids. For the CDR3, the DNA is TGTGCCAGCTCCGCTACAGGACCCGTAGATACGCAGTATTTT. Translating it yields CASSATGPVDTQYF.

J is TRBJ2-1 and V is TRBV7-8, with TRBD2 as a possible D gene (5 bases). Deletions cut 7 bases from V and 1 base from J, with 14 bases between. Germline CDR1 SGHVS, CDR2 FQNEAQ. The CDR3 length is 15 residues. The CDR3 sequence: CASTNPGSSYNEQFF. The CDR3 nucleotides read TGTGCCAGCACAAACCCGGGGAGTTCCTACAATGAGCAGTTCTTC.

The chain uses TRBV27 and TRBJ2-3; the match to TRBD1 covers 10 bases. Germline lookup yields CDR1 MNHEY and CDR2 SMNVEV (reference sequence). The V gene end was trimmed by 6 bases and the J gene end by 4 bases; junction bases not matched to a gene: 4. The CDR3 totals 14 residues. This CDR3 is CASRRQGAADTQYF. The CDR3 DNA reads as TGTGCCAGCAGAAGACAGGGGGCGGCAGATACGCAGTATTTT.

This sequence joins TRBV11-3 and TRBJ1-3, with D perhaps TRBD1 (5 bases). V was trimmed by 6 bases and J by 0 bases, leaving 12 bases between them. CDR3 length equals 15 residues. Germline V gene data show CDR1 as SGHNT and CDR2 as YENEEA. CDR3 coding DNA: TGTGCCAGCAGTCGAACCGGGACCTCTGGAAACACCATATATTTT. Encoded protein: CASSRTGTSGNTIYF.

The rearrangement links TRBV2 to TRBJ2-5; D is unclear. The length of the CDR3 is 13 residues. Trimming left V 5 bases short and J 2 bases short, with 9 bases between. Germline lookup yields CDR1 SNHLY and CDR2 FYNNEI. The chain's CDR3 is CASSLRWQETQYF. The CDR3 region has the DNA TGTGCCAGCAGTCTTAGGTGGCAAGAGACCCAGTACTTC.

A single count supports this clone. This chain joins TRBV7-2 and TRBJ2-2, with TRBD2 as a possible D gene (6 bases). The CDR3 is 16 residues long. CDR1 and CDR2 from the germline V gene are SGHTA and FQGNSA. Trimming took 5 bases from V and 4 from J, leaving 17 bases between them. The CDR3 DNA reads TGTGCCAGCAGCCCCGGGTACCTACTAGCCACCGGGGAGCTGTTTTTT. This codes for CASSPGYLLATGELFF.

The chain joins TRBV10-2 to TRBJ2-2; D not certain. The CDR3 loop spans 12 amino acids. Trimming left V 5 bases short and J 7 bases short, with 8 bases between. The germline gives CDR1 WSHSY, CDR2 SAAADI. The CDR3 is CASSPQGGELFF. CDR3 sequence (DNA): TGCGCCAGCAGTCCACAAGGCGGGGAGCTGTTTTTT.

The V call is TRBV2, the J call TRBJ1-2; D gene unclear. From germline, CDR1 is SNHLY and CDR2 FYNNEI. Trimming left V 5 bases short and J 1 base short, with 8 bases between. This CDR3 comprises 13 residues. The CDR3 nucleotides read TGTGCCAGCAGTCTTCGGATTAACTATGGCTACACCTTC. It yields the protein CASSLRINYGYTF.

The chain uses TRBV28 and TRBJ2-1; no firm D call. Germline CDR1 and CDR2: MDHEN and SYDVKM. The V end was cut by 1 base, the J end by 10 bases, with 11 bases between. The CDR3 contains 13 residues. This CDR3 reads CASSLLSPFEQFF. The CDR3 bases are TGTGCCAGCAGTTTATTATCCCCCTTCGAGCAGTTCTTC.

This chain uses TRBV6-6 with TRBJ1-6, with TRBD1 as a possible D gene (6 bases). V was trimmed by 4 bases and J by 5 bases, leaving 15 bases between them. CDR1 and CDR2 from the germline V gene are MNHNY and SVGAGI (reference sequence). The CDR3 totals 16 residues. The CDR3 here is CASSSNRVGNNSPLHF. The CDR3 DNA is TGTGCCAGCAGTTCTAACAGGGTAGGAAATAATTCACCCCTCCACTTT.

Regarding this clone: Within the sample, other DNA sequences also encode this same CDR3. J is TRBJ1-5 and V is TRBV6-6; D may be TRBD1 (5 bases). V dropped 0 bases and J dropped 1 base, with 7 bases sitting between them. Germline V lookup: CDR1 MNHNY, CDR2 SVGAGI (reference sequence). The CDR3 is made up of 15 amino acids. Here the CDR3 DNA reads TGTGCCAGCAGTTACTCTCGGGACAGCAATCAGCCCCAGCATTTT. Protein sequence: CASSYSRDSNQPQHF.

This chain links TRBV18 with TRBJ2-7, with no clear D. V lost 1 base to trimming and J lost 2 bases, with 9 bases between them. The germline V gene encodes CDR1 KGHSH and CDR2 LQKENI. This CDR3 region has 14 residues. The CDR3 DNA reads TGTGCCAGCTCACCACGGCAGCCCACCTACGAGCAGTACTTC. Protein product: CASSPRQPTYEQYF.

CDR3 sequence: CASSPKIGAGGGGETQYF. CDR3 coding DNA: TGTGCCAGCTCACCAAAGATCGGAGCGGGAGGAGGTGGAGAGACCCAGTACTTC. This chain uses TRBV18 with TRBJ2-5, with 9 bases that match TRBD2. The trim removed 2 bases at V and 4 bases at J, leaving 14 bases unmatched. CDR1 is KGHSH, CDR2 LQKENI, per germline. The CDR3 has 18 amino acids.